This T cell receptor beta chain appears in the sequencing data of a study of blood T cells in healthy people across ages. Only a few counts were recorded for this clonotype. Its antigen is unidentified. General observations from the study: Unsorted PBMC material precluded a definitive naive versus antigen-experienced comparison. More naive CD4+ cells and higher diversity marked long-lived donors relative to aged donors. TCR beta diversity, measured per million T cells, fell in a roughly linear way with age.

Trimming took off 1 base at V and 8 bases at J, with 6 bases between the two ends. The CDR3 totals 12 residues. It was approximately 10 milliliters of peripheral blood that were drawn from each donor. Together with a sample-barcoded 5' primer, a J-beta primer mix was included in a second PCR lasting roughly 6 to 12 cycles. A single record per CDR3 protein comes from TCRdb applying MiXCR to the 5' RACE reads. The sample includes 1.5 million to 2 million distinct CDR3 sequences, approximately 28% of them seen just once. The sample was blood. This TCR was sampled from a woman aged 25 to 39 in good health. The gene calls are TRBV12-3 or TRBV12-4 and TRBJ2-1; no reliable D call. The CDR3 here is CASSLGKDEQFF. DNA for the CDR3: TGTGCCAGCAGTTTAGGTAAAGATGAGCAGTTCTTC.